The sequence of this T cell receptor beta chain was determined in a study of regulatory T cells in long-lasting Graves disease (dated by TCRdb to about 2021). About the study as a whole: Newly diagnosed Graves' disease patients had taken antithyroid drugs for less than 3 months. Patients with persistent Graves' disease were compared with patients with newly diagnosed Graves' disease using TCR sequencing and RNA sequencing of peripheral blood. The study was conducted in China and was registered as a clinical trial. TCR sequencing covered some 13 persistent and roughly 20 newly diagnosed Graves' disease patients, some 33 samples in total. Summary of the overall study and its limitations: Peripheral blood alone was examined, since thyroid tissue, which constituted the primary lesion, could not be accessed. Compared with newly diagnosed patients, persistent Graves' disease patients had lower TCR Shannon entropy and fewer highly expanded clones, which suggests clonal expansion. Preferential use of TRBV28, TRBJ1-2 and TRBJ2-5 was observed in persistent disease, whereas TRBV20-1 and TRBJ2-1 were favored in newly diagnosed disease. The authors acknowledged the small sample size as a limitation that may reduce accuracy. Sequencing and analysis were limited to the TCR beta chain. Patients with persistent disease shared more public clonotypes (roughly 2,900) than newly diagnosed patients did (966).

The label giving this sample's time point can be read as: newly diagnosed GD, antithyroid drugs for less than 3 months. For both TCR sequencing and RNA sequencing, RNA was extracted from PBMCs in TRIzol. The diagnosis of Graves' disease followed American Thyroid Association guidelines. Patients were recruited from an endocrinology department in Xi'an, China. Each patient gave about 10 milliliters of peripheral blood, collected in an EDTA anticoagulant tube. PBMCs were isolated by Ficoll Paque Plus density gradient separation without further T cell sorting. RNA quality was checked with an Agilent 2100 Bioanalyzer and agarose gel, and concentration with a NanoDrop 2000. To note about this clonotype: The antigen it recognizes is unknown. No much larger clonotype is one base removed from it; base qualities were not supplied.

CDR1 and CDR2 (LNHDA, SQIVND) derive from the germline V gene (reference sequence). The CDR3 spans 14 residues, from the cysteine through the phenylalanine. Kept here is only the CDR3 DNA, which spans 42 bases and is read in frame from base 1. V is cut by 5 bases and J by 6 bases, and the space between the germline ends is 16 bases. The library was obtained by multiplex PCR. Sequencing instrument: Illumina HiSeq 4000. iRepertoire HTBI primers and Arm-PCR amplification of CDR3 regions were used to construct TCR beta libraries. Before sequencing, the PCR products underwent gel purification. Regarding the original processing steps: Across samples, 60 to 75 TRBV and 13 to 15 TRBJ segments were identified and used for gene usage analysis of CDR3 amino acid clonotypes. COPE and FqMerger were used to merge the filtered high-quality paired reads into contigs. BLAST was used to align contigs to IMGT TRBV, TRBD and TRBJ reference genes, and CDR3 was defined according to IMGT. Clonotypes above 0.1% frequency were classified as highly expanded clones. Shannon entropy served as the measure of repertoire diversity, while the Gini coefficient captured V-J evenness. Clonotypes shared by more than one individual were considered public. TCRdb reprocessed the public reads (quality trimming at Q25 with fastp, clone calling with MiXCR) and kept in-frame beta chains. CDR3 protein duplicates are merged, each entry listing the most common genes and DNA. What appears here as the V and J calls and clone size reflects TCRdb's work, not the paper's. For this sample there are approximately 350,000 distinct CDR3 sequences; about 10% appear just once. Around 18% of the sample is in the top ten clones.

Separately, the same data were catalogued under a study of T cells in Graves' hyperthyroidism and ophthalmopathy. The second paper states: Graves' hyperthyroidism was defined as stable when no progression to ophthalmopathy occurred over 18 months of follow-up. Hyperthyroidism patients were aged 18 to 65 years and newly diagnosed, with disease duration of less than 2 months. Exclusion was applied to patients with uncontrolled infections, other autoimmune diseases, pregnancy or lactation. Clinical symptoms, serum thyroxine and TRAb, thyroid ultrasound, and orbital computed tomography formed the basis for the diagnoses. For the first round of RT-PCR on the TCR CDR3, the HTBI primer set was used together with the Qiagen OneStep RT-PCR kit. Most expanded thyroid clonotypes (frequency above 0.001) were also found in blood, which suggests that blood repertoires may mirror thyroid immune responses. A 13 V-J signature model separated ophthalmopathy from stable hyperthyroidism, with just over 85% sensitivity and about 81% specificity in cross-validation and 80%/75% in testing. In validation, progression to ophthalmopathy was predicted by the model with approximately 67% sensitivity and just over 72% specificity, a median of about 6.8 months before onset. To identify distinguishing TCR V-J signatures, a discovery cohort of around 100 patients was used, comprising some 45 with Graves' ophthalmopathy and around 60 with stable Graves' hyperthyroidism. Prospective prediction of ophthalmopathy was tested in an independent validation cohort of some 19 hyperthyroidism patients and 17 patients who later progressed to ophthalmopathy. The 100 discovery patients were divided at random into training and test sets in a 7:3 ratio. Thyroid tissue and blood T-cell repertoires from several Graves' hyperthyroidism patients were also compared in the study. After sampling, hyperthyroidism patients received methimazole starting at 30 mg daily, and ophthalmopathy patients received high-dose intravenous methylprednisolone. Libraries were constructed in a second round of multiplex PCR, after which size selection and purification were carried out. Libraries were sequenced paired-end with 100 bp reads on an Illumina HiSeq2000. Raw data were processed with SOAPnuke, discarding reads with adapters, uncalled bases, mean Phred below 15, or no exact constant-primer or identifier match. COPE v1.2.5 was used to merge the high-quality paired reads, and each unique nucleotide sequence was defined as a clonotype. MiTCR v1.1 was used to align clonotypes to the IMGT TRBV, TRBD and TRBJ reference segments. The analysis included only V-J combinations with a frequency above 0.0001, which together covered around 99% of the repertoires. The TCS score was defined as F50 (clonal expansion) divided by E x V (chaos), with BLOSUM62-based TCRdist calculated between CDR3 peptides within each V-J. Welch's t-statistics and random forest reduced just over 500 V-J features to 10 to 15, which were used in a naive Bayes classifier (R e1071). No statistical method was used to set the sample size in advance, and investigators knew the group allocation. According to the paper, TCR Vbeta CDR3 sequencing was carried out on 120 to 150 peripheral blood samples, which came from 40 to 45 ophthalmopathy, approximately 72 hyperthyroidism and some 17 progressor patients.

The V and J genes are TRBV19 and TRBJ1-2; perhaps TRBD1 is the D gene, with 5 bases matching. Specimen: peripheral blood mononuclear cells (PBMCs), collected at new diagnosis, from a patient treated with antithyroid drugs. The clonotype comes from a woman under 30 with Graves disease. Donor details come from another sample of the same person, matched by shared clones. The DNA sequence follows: TGTGCCAGTAGTCCCCGGGACCGGCAGCATGGCTACACCTTC. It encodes CASSPRDRQHGYTF.